The rows below give T cell receptor beta chains drawn from one sample of a study of T-cell memory formation after mild COVID-19. MiXCR was run by TCRdb on the 5' RACE reads, yielding one entry per CDR3 protein. Here the sample spans approximately 270,000 distinct CDR3 sequences, around 15% being singletons. The sequenced sample was PBMCs or a T cell subset sorted from them (not recorded which). Receptor source: a young man who had mild COVID-19 (a few samples of this study predate the infection). Cell type and time point are not known. CDR3s include the opening cysteine and the closing phenylalanine or tryptophan. Fields, in order: V gene, CDR3 length, CDR3 protein.

TRBV28,14,CASSLGGGNYGYTF
TRBV4-1,15,CASSQGTQSSYEQYF
TRBV11-2,12,CASSLRREKLFF
TRBV20-1,12,CSARRRVETQYF
TRBV7-3,17,CASSGLPRLAGENEQFF
TRBV6-6,13,CASSYRSRDEAFF
TRBV5-1,15,CASHTGTENTGELFF
TRBV4-3,16,CASSQDSMTGYNEQFF
TRBV20-1,13,CSATNTGPTEAFF
TRBV4-2,17,CASSQALLAGGHNEQFF
TRBV10-2,13,CASSGQPTDTQYF
TRBV20-1,11,CSAGGGDTQYF
TRBV4-1,14,CASSARETSQPQHF
TRBV5-1,14,CASGPREGDTEAFF
TRBV19,15,CASKNRGPFAQPQHF
TRBV9,15,CASSVGQGPLTEAFF
TRBV18,12,CASSYNREEAFF
TRBV5-1,15,CASSLFRSGDTEAFF
TRBV12-3/TRBV12-4,14,CASSYRGHNSPLHF
TRBV20-1,13,CSARVGRDETQYF
TRBV2,14,CASSERRGTGELFF
TRBV2,11,CASSETGTQFF
TRBV21-1,21,CASIDLGTSGGEPVPSDEQFF
TRBV7-2,16,CASSAGTGYSNYGYTF
TRBV7-2,15,CASSRSSGQGEAQHF
TRBV7-9,14,CASSQPDIQETQYF
TRBV27,13,CASSYGTSYEQYF
TRBV11-2,19,CASSFELAGGPSSYNEQFF
TRBV6-5,16,CASSTLAGATYNEQFF
TRBV5-5,12,CASSLYIGELFF
TRBV10-3,14,CAISERGQEETQYF
TRBV27,15,CASSLSPGESVGAFF
TRBV20-1,13,CSASKGRADTIYF
TRBV29-1,14,CSVEENPGVAEAFF
TRBV6-5,14,CASSFSGTGEKLFF
TRBV20-1,14,CSARVAGGNNEQFF
TRBV7-2,14,CASSLNRGRETQYF
TRBV7-9,13,CASSLGQGNTIYF